The source of this T cell receptor (beta chain) is a study of cytomegalovirus exposure and HLA in healthy donors. PCR used 60 Vbeta primers and 13 Jbeta primers. Measured with immunoSEQ multiplex PCR; TCRdb has only the in-frame clones, and not every one. The table records about 150,000 clones, roughly 79% of them present only once. The germline V and J ends were trimmed by 0 bases and 8 bases, with 19 bases remaining between them. The CDR3 spans 16 residues. The V gene's germline CDR1 is LGHNA and CDR2 YNFKEQ. Study results and caveats: For TCR beta chains, V- and J-gene trimming was later linked to a missense DCLRE1C variant. The study found most TCR sequences rare, yet found some public TCRs in many donors. A prior analysis recorded that most TCR beta V segments were productive about 87% or about 30% of the time. Later work found most CMV-associated TCR beta chains apparently HLA-restricted.

With respect to this clone: Its antigen is not identified.

This TCR was sampled from a woman between 35 and 50 years old in good health and CMV-seropositive. The material sequenced was PBMCs. The chain joins TRBV4-2 to TRBJ1-2; D unresolved. The CDR3 sequence: CASSQDLSSSSRGYTF. In DNA, the CDR3 is TGTGCCAGCAGCCAAGATTTGTCCAGCAGCTCTAGGGGCTACACCTTC.